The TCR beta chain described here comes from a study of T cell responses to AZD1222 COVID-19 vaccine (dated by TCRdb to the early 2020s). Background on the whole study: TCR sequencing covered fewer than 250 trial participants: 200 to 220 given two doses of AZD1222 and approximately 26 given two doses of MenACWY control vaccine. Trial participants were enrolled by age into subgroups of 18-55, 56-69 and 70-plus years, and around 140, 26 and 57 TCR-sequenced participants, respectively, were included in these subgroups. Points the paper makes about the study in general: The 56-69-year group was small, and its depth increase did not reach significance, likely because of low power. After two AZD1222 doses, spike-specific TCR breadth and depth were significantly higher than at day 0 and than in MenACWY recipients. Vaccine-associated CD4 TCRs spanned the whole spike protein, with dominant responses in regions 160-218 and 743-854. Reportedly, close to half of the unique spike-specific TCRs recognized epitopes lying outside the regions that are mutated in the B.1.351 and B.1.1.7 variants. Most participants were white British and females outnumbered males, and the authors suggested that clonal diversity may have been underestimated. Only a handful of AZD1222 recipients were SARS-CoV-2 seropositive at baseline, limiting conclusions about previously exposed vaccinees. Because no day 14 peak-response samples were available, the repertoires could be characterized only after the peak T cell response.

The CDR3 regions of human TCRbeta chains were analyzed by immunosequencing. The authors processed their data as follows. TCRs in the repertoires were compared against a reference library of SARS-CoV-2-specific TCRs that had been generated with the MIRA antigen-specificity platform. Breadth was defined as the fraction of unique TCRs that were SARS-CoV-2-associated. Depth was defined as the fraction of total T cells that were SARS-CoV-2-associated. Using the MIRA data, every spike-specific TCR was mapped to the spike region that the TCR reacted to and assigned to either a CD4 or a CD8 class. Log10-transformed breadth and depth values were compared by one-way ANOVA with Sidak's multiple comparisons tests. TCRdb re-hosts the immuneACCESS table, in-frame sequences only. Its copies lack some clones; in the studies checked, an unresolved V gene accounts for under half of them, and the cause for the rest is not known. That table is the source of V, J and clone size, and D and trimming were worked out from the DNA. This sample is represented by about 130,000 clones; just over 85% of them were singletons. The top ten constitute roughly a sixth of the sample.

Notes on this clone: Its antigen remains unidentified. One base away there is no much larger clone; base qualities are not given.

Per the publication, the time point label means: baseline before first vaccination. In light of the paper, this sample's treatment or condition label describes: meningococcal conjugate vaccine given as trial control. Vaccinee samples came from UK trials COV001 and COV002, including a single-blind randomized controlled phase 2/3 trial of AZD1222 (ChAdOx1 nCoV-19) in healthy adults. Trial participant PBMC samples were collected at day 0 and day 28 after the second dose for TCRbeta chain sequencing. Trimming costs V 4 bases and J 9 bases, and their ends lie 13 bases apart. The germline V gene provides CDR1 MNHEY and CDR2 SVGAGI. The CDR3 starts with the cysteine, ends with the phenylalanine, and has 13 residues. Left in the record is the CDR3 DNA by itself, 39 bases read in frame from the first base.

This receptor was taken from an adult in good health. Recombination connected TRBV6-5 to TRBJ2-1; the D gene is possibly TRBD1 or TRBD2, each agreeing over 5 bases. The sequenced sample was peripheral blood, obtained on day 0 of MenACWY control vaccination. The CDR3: CASSSFEGFEQFF. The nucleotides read TGTGCCAGCAGTTCCTTCGAGGGGTTTGAGCAGTTCTTC.